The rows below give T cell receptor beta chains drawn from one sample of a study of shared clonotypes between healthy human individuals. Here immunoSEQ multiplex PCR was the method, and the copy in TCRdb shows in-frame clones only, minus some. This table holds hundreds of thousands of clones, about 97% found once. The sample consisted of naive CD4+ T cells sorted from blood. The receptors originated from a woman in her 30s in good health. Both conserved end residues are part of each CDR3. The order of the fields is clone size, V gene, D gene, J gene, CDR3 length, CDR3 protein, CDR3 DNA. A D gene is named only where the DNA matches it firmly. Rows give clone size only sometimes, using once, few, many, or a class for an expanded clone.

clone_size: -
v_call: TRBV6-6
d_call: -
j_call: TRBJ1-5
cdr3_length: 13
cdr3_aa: CASSPDSNQPQHF
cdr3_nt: TGTGCCAGCAGCCCGGACAGCAATCAGCCCCAGCATTTT

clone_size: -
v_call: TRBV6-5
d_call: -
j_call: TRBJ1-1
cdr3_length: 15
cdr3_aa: CASSYSSTANTEAFF
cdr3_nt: TGTGCCAGCAGTTACTCGAGCACGGCGAACACTGAAGCTTTCTTT

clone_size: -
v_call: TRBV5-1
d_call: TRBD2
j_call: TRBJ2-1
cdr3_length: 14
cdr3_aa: CASSAGTSGNEQFF
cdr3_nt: TGCGCCAGCAGCGCCGGGACTAGCGGCAATGAGCAGTTCTTC

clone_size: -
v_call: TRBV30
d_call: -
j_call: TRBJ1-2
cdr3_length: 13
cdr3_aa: CAWRKQGSYGYTF
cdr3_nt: TGTGCCTGGAGGAAACAGGGTTCCTATGGCTACACCTTC

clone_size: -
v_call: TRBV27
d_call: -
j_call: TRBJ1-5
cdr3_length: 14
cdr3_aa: CASSFHSGNQPQHF
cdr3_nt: TGTGCCAGCAGTTTTCATTCAGGGAATCAGCCCCAGCATTTT

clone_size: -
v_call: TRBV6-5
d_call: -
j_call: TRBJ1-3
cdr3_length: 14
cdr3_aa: CASSRAREGNTIYF
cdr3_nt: TGTGCCAGCAGCCGCGCCCGGGAGGGAAACACCATATATTTT

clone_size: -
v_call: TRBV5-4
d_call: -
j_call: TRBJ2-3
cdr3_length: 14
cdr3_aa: CARPRGVRADTQYF
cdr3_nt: TGTGCCCGCCCGAGGGGGGTCCGGGCAGATACGCAGTATTTT

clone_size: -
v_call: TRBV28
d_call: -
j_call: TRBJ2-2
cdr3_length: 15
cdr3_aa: CASSPLRVNTGELFF
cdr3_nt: TGTGCCAGCAGCCCTTTACGGGTGAACACCGGGGAGCTGTTTTTT

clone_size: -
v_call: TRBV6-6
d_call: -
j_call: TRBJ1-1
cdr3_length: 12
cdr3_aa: CASTGMNTEAFF
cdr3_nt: TGTGCCAGCACTGGTATGAACACTGAAGCTTTCTTT

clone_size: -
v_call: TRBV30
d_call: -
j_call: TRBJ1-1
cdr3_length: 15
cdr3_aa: CAWSAGRRANTEAFF
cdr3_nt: TGTGCCTGGAGTGCAGGGAGAAGGGCGAACACTGAAGCTTTCTTT

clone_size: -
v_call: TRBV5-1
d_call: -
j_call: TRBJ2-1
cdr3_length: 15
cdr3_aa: CASSLDGGPYNEQFF
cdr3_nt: TGCGCCAGCAGCTTGGATGGGGGGCCCTACAATGAGCAGTTCTTC

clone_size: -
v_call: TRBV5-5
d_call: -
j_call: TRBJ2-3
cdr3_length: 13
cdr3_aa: CASSLAGTDTQYF
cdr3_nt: TGTGCCAGCAGCTTGGCCGGGACAGATACGCAGTATTTT

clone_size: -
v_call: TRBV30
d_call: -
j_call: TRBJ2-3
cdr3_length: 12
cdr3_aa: CAWSGSTDTQYF
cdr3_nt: TGTGCCTGGAGCGGGAGCACAGATACGCAGTATTTT

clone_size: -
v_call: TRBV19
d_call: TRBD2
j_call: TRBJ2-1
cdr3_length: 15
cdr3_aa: CASRGTSGTYNEQFF
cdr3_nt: TGTGCCAGTCGAGGGACTAGCGGGACCTACAATGAGCAGTTCTTC

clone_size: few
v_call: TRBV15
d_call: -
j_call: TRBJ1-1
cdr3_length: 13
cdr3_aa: CATRPGWDTEAFF
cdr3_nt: TGTGCCACCAGGCCAGGGTGGGACACTGAAGCTTTCTTT

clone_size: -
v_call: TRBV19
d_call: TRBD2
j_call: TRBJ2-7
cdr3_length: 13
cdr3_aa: CASSTSGIGEQYF
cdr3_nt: TGTGCCAGTAGTACTAGCGGGATAGGCGAGCAGTACTTC